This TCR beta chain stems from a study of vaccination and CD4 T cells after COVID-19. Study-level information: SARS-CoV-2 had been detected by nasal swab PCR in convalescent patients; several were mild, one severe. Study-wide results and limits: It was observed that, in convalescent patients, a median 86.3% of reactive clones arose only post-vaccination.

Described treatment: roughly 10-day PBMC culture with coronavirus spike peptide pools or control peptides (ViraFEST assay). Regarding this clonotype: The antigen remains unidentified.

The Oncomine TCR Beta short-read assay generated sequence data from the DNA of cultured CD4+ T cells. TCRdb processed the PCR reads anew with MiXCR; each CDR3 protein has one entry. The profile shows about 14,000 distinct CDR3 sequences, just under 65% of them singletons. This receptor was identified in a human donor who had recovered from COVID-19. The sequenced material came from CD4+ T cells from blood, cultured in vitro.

The CDR3 DNA reads as TGTGCCAGCAGTTTTTATAGAAGCTCCTACGAGCAGTACTTC. Its translation is CASSFYRSSYEQYF. The chain joins TRBV27 to TRBJ2-7; D unclear. The CDR3 covers 14 residues. CDR1 and CDR2 (germline): MNHEY, SMNVEV (reference sequence). V was trimmed by 3 bases and J by 0 bases, leaving 9 bases between them.